Listed below are T cell receptor beta chains from one sample, sequenced in a study of Ad26.COV2.S vaccination and SARS-CoV-2 variants. TCRdb keeps only in-frame clones here, not all; method: immunoSEQ multiplex PCR. The sample contains 300,000 to 400,000 clones, 70% to 90% of which appear only once. The source material was peripheral blood, sampled in a trial of Ad26.COV2.S vaccine versus placebo. The receptors stem from a person aged 18 to 59 who received the Ad26.COV2.S COVID-19 vaccine or a placebo. Both conserved end residues are part of each CDR3. Each record gives: D gene, V gene, J gene, clone size, CDR3 protein, CDR3 DNA. The D gene is left open where the match is weak. Clone size, where shown, is once, few, many, or a class for clones that have expanded.

>TRBD1|TRBV29-1|TRBJ2-2|NA
CSVGHGTGAGELFF
TGCAGCGTTGGACATGGGACAGGGGCCGGGGAGCTGTTTTTT
>NA|TRBV9|TRBJ2-2|NA
CASSVGGDSLTGELFF
TGTGCCAGCAGCGTAGGCGGGGACAGCCTCACCGGGGAGCTGTTTTTT
>NA|TRBV7-9|TRBJ2-5|NA
CASSFGRPGQETQYF
TGTGCCAGCAGCTTTGGGCGTCCAGGCCAAGAGACCCAGTACTTC
>TRBD1|TRBV3-1/TRBV3-2|TRBJ2-3|NA
CASTSTGVTTDTQYF
TGTGCCAGCACCTCGACAGGGGTGACGACAGATACGCAGTATTTT
>TRBD1|TRBV9|TRBJ2-6|NA
CASSNRQGVANVLTF
TGTGCCAGCAGCAACAGACAGGGGGTGGCCAACGTCCTGACTTTC
>TRBD1|TRBV24-1|TRBJ2-1|NA
CATSEARQGQFF
TGTGCCACCAGTGAAGCTCGACAGGGACAGTTCTTC
>NA|TRBV27|TRBJ2-1|NA
CASSTQGLVQFF
TGTGCCAGCAGTACACAGGGTTTGGTGCAGTTCTTC
>NA|TRBV14|TRBJ1-1|NA
CASSPSPRVLNTEAFF
TGTGCCAGCAGCCCATCCCCCAGGGTACTGAACACTGAAGCTTTCTTT
>NA|TRBV5-1|TRBJ2-5|NA
CASSPGGPGETQYF
TGCGCCAGCAGCCCCGGGGGCCCAGGAGAGACCCAGTACTTC
>TRBD1|TRBV7-7|TRBJ1-5|NA
CASSLAGDRKNQPQHF
TGTGCCAGCAGCTTAGCGGGGGACAGGAAAAATCAGCCCCAGCATTTT
>NA|TRBV2|TRBJ1-1|few
CASNPQVRNTEAFF
TGTGCCAGCAACCCACAGGTTAGGAACACTGAAGCTTTCTTT